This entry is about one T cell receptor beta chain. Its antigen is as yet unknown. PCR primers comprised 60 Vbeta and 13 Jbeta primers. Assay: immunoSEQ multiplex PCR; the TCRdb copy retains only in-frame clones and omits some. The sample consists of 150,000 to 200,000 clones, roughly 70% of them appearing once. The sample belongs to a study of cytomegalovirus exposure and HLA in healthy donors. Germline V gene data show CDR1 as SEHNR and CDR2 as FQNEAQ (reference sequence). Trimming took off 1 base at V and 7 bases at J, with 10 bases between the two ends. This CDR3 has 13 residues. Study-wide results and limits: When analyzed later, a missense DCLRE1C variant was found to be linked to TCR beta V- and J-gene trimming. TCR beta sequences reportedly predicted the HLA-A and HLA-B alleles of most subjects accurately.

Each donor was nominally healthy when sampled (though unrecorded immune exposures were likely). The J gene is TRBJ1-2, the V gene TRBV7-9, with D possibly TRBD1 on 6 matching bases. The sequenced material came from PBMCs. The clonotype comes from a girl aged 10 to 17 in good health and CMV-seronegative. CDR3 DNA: TGTGCCAGCAGCTTAGGCCCACAGGGTGGCTACACCTTC. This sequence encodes CASSLGPQGGYTF.